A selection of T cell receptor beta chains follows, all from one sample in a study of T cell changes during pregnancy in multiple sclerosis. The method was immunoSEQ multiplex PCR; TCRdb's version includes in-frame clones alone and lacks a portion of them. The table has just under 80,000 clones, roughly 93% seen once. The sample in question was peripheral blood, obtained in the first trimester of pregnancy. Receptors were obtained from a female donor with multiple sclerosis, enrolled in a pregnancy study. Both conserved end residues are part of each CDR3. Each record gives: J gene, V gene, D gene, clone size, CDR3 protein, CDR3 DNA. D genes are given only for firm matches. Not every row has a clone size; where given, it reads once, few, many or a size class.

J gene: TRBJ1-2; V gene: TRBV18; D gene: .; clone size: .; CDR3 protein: CASSPNGGVGGYTF; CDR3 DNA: TGTGCCAGCTCACCTAATGGCGGGGTCGGTGGCTACACCTTC
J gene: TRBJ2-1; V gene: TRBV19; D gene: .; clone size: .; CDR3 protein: CASSQAVAYNEQFF; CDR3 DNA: TGTGCCAGTAGCCAAGCGGTAGCCTACAATGAGCAGTTCTTC
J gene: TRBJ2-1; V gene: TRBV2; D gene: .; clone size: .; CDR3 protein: CASSERGWRSSYNEQFF; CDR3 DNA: TGTGCCAGCAGTGAAAGGGGCTGGCGGAGCTCCTACAATGAGCAGTTCTTC
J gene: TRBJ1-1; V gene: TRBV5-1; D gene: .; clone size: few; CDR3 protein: CASSFRTEAFF; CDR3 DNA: TGCGCCAGCAGCTTCCGGACTGAAGCTTTCTTT
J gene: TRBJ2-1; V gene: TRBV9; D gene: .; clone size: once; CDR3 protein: CASSVGGVYWEQFF; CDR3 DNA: TGTGCCAGCAGCGTAGGCGGGGTATACTGGGAGCAGTTCTTC
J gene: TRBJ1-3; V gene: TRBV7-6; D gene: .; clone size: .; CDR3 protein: CASSLGAGNSGNTIYF; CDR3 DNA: TGTGCCAGCAGCTTAGGGGCCGGAAACTCTGGAAACACCATATATTTT
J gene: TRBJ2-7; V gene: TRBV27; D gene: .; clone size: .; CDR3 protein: CASSTASGVYYEQYF; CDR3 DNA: TGTGCCAGCAGTACCGCCTCGGGAGTTTATTACGAGCAGTACTTC
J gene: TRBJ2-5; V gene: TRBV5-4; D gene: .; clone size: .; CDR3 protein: CASSLAWGLGRETQYF; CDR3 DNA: TGTGCCAGCAGCTTGGCCTGGGGACTTGGTAGGGAGACCCAGTACTTC
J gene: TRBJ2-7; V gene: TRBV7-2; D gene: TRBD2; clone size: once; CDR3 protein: CASVRAGGYEQYF; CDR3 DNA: TGTGCCAGCGTACGAGCGGGGGGCTACGAGCAGTACTTC
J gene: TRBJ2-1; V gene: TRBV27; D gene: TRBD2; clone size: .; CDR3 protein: CASSPHLAGGNGEQFF; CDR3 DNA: TGTGCCAGCAGTCCGCACTTAGCGGGAGGGAACGGTGAGCAGTTCTTC
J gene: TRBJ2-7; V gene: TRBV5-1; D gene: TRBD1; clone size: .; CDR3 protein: CASSWGTENSEQYF; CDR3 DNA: TGCGCCAGCAGCTGGGGGACAGAGAACTCCGAGCAGTACTTC
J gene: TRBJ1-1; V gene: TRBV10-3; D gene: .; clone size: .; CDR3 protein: CAISERGLGTEAFF; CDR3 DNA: TGTGCCATCAGTGAGAGGGGGTTGGGCACTGAAGCTTTCTTT
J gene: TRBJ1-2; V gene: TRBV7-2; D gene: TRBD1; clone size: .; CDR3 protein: CASSLALGQEGSHYGYTF; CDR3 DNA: TGTGCCAGCAGCTTAGCCTTGGGACAGGAGGGGAGTCACTATGGCTACACCTTC
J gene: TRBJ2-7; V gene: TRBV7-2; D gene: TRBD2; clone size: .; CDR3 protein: CASSPPSGGDSYEQYF; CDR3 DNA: TGTGCCAGCAGTCCTCCTAGCGGGGGCGACTCCTACGAGCAGTACTTC
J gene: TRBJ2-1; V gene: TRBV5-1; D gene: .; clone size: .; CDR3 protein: CASSFASRMGNEQFF; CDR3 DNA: TGCGCCAGCAGTTTCGCTAGCCGGATGGGGAATGAGCAGTTCTTC
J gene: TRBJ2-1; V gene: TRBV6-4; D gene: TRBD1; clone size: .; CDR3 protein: CASSEAAGQGTNEQFF; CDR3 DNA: TGTGCCAGCAGTGAGGCTGCGGGACAGGGCACAAATGAGCAGTTCTTC
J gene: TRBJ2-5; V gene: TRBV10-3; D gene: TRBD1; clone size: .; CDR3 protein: CAISFSTGNQETQYF; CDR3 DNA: TGTGCCATCAGCTTCTCGACAGGGAACCAAGAGACCCAGTACTTC
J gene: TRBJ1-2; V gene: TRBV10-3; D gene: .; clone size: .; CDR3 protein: CAITLVEGYGYTF; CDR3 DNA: TGTGCCATCACCCTAGTAGAGGGATATGGCTACACCTTC
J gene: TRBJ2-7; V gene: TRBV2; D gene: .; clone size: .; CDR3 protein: CASSEALSLAGVRGYEQYF; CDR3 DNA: TGTGCCAGCAGTGAAGCGCTCTCCCTGGCGGGGGTAAGGGGGTACGAGCAGTACTTC
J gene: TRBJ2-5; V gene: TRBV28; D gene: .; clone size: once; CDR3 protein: CASTKPSLRETQYF; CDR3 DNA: TGTGCCAGCACCAAGCCCTCTCTGCGAGAGACCCAGTACTTC
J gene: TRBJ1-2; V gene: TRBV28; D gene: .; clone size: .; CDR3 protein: CASSFGDRNYGYTF; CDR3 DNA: TGTGCCAGCAGTTTCGGGGATAGGAACTATGGCTACACCTTC
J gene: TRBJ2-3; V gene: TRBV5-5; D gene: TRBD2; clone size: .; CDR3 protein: CASSLKSGGLGDTQYF; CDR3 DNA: TGTGCCAGCAGCTTGAAAAGCGGGGGGTTAGGAGATACGCAGTATTTT
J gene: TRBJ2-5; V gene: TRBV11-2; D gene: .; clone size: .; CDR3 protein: CASSYLQGREETQYF; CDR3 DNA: TGTGCCAGCAGCTACTTACAGGGTCGAGAGGAGACCCAGTACTTC
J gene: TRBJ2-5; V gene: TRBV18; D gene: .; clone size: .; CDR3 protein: CASSPGGEETQYF; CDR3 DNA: TGTGCCAGCTCACCAGGGGGCGAAGAGACCCAGTACTTC
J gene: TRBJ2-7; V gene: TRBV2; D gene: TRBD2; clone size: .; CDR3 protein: CASRSGGAYEQYF; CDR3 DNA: TGTGCCAGCAGGAGCGGGGGGGCTTACGAGCAGTACTTC
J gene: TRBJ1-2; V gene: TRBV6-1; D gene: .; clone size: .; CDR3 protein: CASSEAPGDYGYTF; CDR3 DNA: TGTGCCAGCAGTGAAGCGCCCGGGGACTATGGCTACACCTTC
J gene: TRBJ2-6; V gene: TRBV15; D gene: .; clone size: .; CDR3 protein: CATSRVTGSGSGANVLTF; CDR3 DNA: TGTGCCACCAGCAGAGTGACGGGTAGCGGCTCTGGGGCCAACGTCCTGACTTTC
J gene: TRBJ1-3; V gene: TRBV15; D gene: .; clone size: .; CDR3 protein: CATSRDLSSGNTIYF; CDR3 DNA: TGTGCCACCAGCAGAGACCTTAGCTCTGGAAACACCATATATTTT
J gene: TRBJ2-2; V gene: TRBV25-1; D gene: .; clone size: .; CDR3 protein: CASSGPFGERESGELFF; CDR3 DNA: TGTGCCAGCAGTGGACCTTTTGGAGAGAGGGAATCCGGGGAGCTGTTTTTT
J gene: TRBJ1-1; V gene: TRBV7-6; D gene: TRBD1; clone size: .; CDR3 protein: CASSLTGGAGDTEAFF; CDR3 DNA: TGTGCCAGCAGCTTAACAGGGGGCGCAGGGGACACTGAAGCTTTCTTT
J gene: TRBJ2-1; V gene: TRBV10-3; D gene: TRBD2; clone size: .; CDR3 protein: CAISPGLGVEQFF; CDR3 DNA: TGTGCCATCAGTCCGGGACTAGGGGTTGAGCAGTTCTTC
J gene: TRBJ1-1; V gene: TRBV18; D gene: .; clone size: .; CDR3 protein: CASSPRTERNTEAFF; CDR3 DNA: TGTGCCAGCTCACCTCGGACAGAGAGGAACACTGAAGCTTTCTTT
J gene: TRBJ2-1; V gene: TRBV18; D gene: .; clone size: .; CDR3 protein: CASSPGQPLFYNEQFF; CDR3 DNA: TGTGCCAGCTCACCAGGACAGCCCTTATTCTACAATGAGCAGTTCTTC
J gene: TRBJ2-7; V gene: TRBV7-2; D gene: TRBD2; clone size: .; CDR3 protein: CASSLRLAGPAYEQYF; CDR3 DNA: TGTGCCAGCAGCCTAAGACTAGCGGGGCCCGCCTACGAGCAGTACTTC
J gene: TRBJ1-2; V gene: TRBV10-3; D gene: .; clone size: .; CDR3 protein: CAISAFLTGQGGYTF; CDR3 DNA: TGTGCCATCAGTGCTTTTCTAACAGGGCAGGGCGGCTACACCTTC
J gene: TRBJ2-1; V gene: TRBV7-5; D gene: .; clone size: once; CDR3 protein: CVRSQTSGSYNEQFF; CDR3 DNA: TGTGTCAGAAGCCAGACTAGCGGTTCCTACAATGAGCAGTTCTTC
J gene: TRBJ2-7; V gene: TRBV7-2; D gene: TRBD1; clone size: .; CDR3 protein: CASGDRGSYEQYF; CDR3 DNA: TGTGCCAGCGGGGACAGGGGCTCCTACGAGCAGTACTTC
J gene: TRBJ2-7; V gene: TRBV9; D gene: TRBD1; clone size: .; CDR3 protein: CASSVGQGWNEQYF; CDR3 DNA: TGTGCCAGCAGCGTAGGACAGGGTTGGAACGAGCAGTACTTC
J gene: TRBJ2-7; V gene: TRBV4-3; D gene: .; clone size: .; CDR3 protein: CASSQDIGVGEQYF; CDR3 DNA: TGCGCCAGCAGCCAAGATATAGGGGTTGGGGAGCAGTACTTC
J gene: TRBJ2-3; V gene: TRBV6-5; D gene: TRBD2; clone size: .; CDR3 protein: CASSYSNSGSTDTQYF; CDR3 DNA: TGTGCCAGCAGTTACTCGAATAGCGGGAGCACAGATACGCAGTATTTT
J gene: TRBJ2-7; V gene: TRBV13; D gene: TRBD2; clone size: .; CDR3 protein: CASSLRLAGSSYEQYF; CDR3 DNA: TGTGCCAGCAGCTTACGGCTAGCGGGTAGCTCCTACGAGCAGTACTTC
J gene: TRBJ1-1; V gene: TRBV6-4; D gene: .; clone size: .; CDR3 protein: CASRAKQGTEAFF; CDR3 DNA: TGTGCCAGCAGGGCTAAACAGGGTACTGAAGCTTTCTTT
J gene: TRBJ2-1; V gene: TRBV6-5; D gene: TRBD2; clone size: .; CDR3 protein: CASNLAGGSSNEQFF; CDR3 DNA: TGTGCCAGCAACCTAGCGGGGGGTTCGTCGAATGAGCAGTTCTTC
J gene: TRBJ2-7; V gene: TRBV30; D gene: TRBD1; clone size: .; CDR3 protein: CAWDRVSGEQYF; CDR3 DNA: TGTGCCTGGGACAGGGTGTCAGGGGAGCAGTACTTC
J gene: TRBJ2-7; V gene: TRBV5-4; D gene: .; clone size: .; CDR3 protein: CASSLDQSEAYEQYF; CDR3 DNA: TGTGCCAGCAGCTTGGACCAGTCGGAGGCCTACGAGCAGTACTTC
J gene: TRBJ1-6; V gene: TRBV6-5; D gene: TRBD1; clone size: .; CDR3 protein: CATAVGQGLSPLHF; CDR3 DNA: TGTGCCACCGCTGTGGGACAGGGCCTATCACCCCTCCACTTT
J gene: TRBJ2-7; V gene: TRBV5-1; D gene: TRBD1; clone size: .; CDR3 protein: CASSLGTGVWYEQYF; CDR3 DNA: TGCGCCAGCAGCTTGGGGACAGGGGTTTGGTACGAGCAGTACTTC
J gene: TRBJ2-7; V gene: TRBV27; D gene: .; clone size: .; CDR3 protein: CASSPPGLNYEQYF; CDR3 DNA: TGTGCCAGCAGCCCCCCGGGACTCAACTACGAGCAGTACTTC
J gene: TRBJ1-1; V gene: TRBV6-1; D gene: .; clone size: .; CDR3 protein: CASTGGRWVNTEAFF; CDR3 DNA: TGTGCCAGCACTGGAGGCAGGTGGGTGAACACTGAAGCTTTCTTT
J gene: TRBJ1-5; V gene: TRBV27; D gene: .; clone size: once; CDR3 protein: CASSYTGRGQPQHF; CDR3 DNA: TGTGCCAGCAGTTATACAGGGAGGGGACAGCCCCAGCATTTT
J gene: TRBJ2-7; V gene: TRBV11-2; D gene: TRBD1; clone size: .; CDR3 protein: CASSLDSGTGPYEQYF; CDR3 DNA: TGTGCCAGCAGCTTAGATTCCGGGACAGGGCCCTACGAGCAGTACTTC
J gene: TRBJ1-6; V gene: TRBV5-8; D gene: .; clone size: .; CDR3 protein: CASSLLRNSPLHF; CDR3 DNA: TGTGCCAGCAGCTTGTTGCGTAATTCACCCCTCCACTTT
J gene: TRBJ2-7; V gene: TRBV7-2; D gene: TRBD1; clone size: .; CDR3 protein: CASSSNGQAGYEQYF; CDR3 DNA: TGTGCCAGCAGCTCAAATGGACAGGCTGGCTACGAGCAGTACTTC
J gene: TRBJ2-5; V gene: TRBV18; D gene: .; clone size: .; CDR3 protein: CASSPGAGRQETQYF; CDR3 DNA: TGTGCCAGCTCACCTGGAGCAGGGAGGCAAGAGACCCAGTACTTC
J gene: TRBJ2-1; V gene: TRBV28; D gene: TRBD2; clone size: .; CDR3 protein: CASSFRTSGIYNEQFF; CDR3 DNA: TGTGCCAGCAGTTTCCGGACTAGCGGGATCTACAATGAGCAGTTCTTC
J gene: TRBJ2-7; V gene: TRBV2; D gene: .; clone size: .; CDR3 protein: CASSRDWSYEQYF; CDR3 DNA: TGTGCCAGTTCCCGGGACTGGTCCTACGAGCAGTACTTC